This T cell receptor (beta chain) was recovered during a study of OX40 agonist ivuxolimab in advanced cancers. General observations from the study: Partial responders treated at 0.1-3.0 mg/kg exhibited clonal expansion among the lowest measured.

Germline V lookup: CDR1 KGHSH, CDR2 LQKENI. The V gene lost 6 bases and the J gene lost 2 bases, with 11 bases spanning the gap. The CDR3 extends over 14 amino acids. In its sample, this clone was seen once. No antigen is known for it. Profiled with immunoSEQ multiplex PCR; TCRdb holds only in-frame clones, not every one. The sample includes tens of thousands of clones, 87% of them seen just once. The input for sequencing was CD4+ or CD8+ T cells sorted from blood, taken in a trial of the OX40 agonist ivuxolimab. The sequence was collected from an adult with an advanced solid tumor such as melanoma, head and neck, liver or kidney cancer. The gene calls are TRBV18 and TRBJ2-1; D tentatively reads TRBD1 or TRBD2 (6 bases each). CDR3 coding DNA: TGTGCCAGCTCCCTCGGGGGCGCCTACAATGAGCAGTTCTTC. Translated: CASSLGGAYNEQFF.